These T cell receptor beta chains were read from a single sample in a study of blood T cell repertoires in COVID-19. Assay used: immunoSEQ multiplex PCR; TCRdb lists only in-frame clones, some missing. This table has about 58,000 clones, roughly four fifths appearing once. Material for sequencing was peripheral blood. These receptors came from a man in his forties or fifties with COVID-19, enrolled during active disease. Each CDR3 is given without its conserved first and last residue. Fields, in order: D gene, V gene, J gene, CDR3 protein. D genes are given only for firm matches.

NA	TRBV24-1	TRBJ2-7	ATLDGGDKTYEQY
NA	TRBV6-2/TRBV6-3	TRBJ1-1	ASSYSTPTGAF
TRBD1	TRBV11-3	TRBJ1-2	ASSLGQGGPIV
NA	TRBV3-1/TRBV3-2	TRBJ2-7	ASSQYSQSSYEQY
TRBD2	TRBV27	TRBJ2-2	ASSSGLAPPGELF
NA	TRBV7-8	TRBJ2-7	ASSLGTTLSYEQY
NA	TRBV9	TRBJ1-1	ASSVRGENTEAF
NA	TRBV7-2	TRBJ1-3	ASSLIQGSGNTIY
NA	TRBV3-1/TRBV3-2	TRBJ1-2	ASSQVGAGARGYT
NA	TRBV5-4	TRBJ2-1	ASSFGGAGTTKWEQF
NA	TRBV5-6	TRBJ1-2	ASSSWPGEGRLGYT
NA	TRBV15	TRBJ1-5	ATSREGGRGQPQH
TRBD2	TRBV5-5	TRBJ2-1	ASSLVAGRDNEQF
TRBD1	TRBV11-2	TRBJ2-2	ASSLTGTGGPGELF
TRBD2	TRBV27	TRBJ2-3	ASSFWASGKEVTDTQY
TRBD1	TRBV7-3	TRBJ2-5	ASSLNGQETQETQY
NA	TRBV6-2/TRBV6-3	TRBJ2-2	ASSLAGGTLTGELF
TRBD1	TRBV30	TRBJ2-2	AWDRAGTGELF
TRBD2	TRBV7-2	TRBJ2-1	ASSFGTSGYNEQF
TRBD1	TRBV19	TRBJ1-2	ASRQGEFDGYT
NA	TRBV19	TRBJ1-6	ASNGEGTSPLH
TRBD1	TRBV5-1	TRBJ1-1	ASSHTTGVDTEAF
TRBD1	TRBV6-5	TRBJ2-7	ASSKDRAGYEQY
TRBD2	TRBV5-1	TRBJ2-5	ASSPTGRAGQETQY
TRBD1	TRBV25-1	TRBJ1-5	ASSPGQGNQPQH
TRBD2	TRBV4-2	TRBJ2-1	ASSILAGVENEQF
NA	TRBV1	TRBJ2-7	TSSRVRLAGVCYEQY
NA	TRBV30	TRBJ2-7	AWRTAYEQY
NA	TRBV24-1	TRBJ2-3	ATSVSSGDTDTQY
NA	TRBV30	TRBJ1-3	AWSRGHPSGNTIY
NA	TRBV20-1	TRBJ2-3	RVRGNTQY
TRBD1	TRBV3-1/TRBV3-2	TRBJ1-2	ASSQVRDRAGGYT
NA	TRBV19	TRBJ2-3	ASSSLSTDTQY
NA	TRBV6-5	TRBJ1-1	ASSSVRVNTEAF
NA	TRBV19	TRBJ2-5	ASKAVPGETQY
TRBD1	TRBV27	TRBJ1-1	ASSRIRDRGTEAF
TRBD2	TRBV24-1	TRBJ2-3	ATSEPTSGRDTQY
NA	TRBV21-1	TRBJ2-1	ASSRKGVFFHNEQF
NA	TRBV6-2/TRBV6-3	TRBJ2-2	ASSYDPLGGLAGELF
TRBD1	TRBV11-2	TRBJ1-1	ASSFTGDTEAF
NA	TRBV21-1	TRBJ2-7	ASSKADRGNVEQY
NA	TRBV9	TRBJ1-6	ASSPGGNNSPLH
NA	TRBV6-5	TRBJ1-6	ASSPAYNSPLH
NA	TRBV5-1	TRBJ1-4	ASSRVRGEKLF
NA	TRBV28	TRBJ1-5	ASSPVGTWSERNQPQH
TRBD1	TRBV29-1	TRBJ1-2	SAGTGAIYGYT
NA	TRBV6-2/TRBV6-3	TRBJ1-4	ASSYSQGAPNEKLF
TRBD1	TRBV7-2	TRBJ2-7	ASSARDRGRYEQY
TRBD2	TRBV30	TRBJ2-7	AWSERTSVYYEQY
TRBD1	TRBV6-1	TRBJ1-2	ASSEEDRGDYGYT
TRBD1	TRBV18	TRBJ1-4	ASSPNRGVIEKLF